This T cell receptor (beta chain) emerged from a study of sequential checkpoint blockade in melanoma. Study-wide background: First-line arms were nivolumab then ipilimumab, or the reverse, randomized 1:1. Each arm's sequence ended with maintenance nivolumab.

Clones were read by immunoSEQ multiplex PCR, and TCRdb kept only the in-frame ones, dropping some. This sample has 14,000 or so clones, with approximately 52% found just once. The treatment was: randomized to nivolumab then ipilimumab (arm A) or the reverse (arm B). Sorted cells were live CD3+CD8+, lacking CD19 and CD56, from PBMCs. This specimen consisted of CD8+ T cells sorted from blood (inferred from file names), obtained from a patient given nivolumab and ipilimumab in sequence. The TCR was taken from a human donor with melanoma.

In nucleotides, the CDR3 is TGTGCCAGCAGGGAGCGGGGATTACAAGAGACCCAGTACTTC. It encodes CASRERGLQETQYF. The chain is built from TRBV6-6 and TRBJ2-5, with 7 bases identical to TRBD2. This CDR3 region has 14 residues. Germline lookup yields CDR1 MNHNY and CDR2 SVGAGI (reference sequence). Germline trimming cut 6 bases from V and 2 bases from J; bases unmatched to any gene: 6.